A selection of T cell receptor beta chains follows, all from one sample in a study of cytotoxic CD8 clonotypes in ibrutinib-treated CLL. Generated by immunoSEQ multiplex PCR, the TCRdb table keeps only in-frame clones and is missing some. Of about 140,000 clones in the sample, 60% to 85% were seen once. This specimen was PBMCs, taken after 12 months of ibrutinib treatment. Receptors originate from a human donor with chronic lymphocytic leukemia. Each CDR3 is given with its conserved first and last residue. The order of the fields is J gene, V gene, D gene, clone size, CDR3 DNA, CDR3 protein. The D gene is left open where the match is weak. Clone size is not always given. Where it is, it says once, few, many or a class for expanded clones.

>TRBJ1-4|TRBV6-5|.|once
TGTGCCAGCAGTTACAGCGGTCCAACTAATGAAAAACTGTTTTTT
CASSYSGPTNEKLFF
>TRBJ2-3|TRBV7-2|TRBD2|few
TGTGCCAGCAGCTTAGTTCTGGGGGGGTCAACAGATACGCAGTATTTT
CASSLVLGGSTDTQYF
>TRBJ2-1|TRBV18|.|.
TGTGCCAGCTCTATCCGTCAGGGCCCCTACAATGAGCAGTTCTTC
CASSIRQGPYNEQFF
>TRBJ2-3|TRBV15|.|.
TGTGCCACCAGCAGAGGACTCAATCAGCATACAGATACGCAGTATTTT
CATSRGLNQHTDTQYF
>TRBJ2-7|TRBV6-5|.|.
TGTGCCAGCAGATACTCGGCGGGCTCCTACGAGCAGTACTTC
CASRYSAGSYEQYF
>TRBJ2-2|TRBV9|.|.
TGTGCCAGCAGCCTTGGGACATTTAGCAACACCGGGGAGCTGTTTTTT
CASSLGTFSNTGELFF
>TRBJ1-3|TRBV19|.|.
TGTGCCAGTGGAGAAGGGGCCTCTGGAAACACCATATATTTT
CASGEGASGNTIYF
>TRBJ2-3|TRBV5-5|TRBD2|.
TGTGCCAGCAGCCAAGGGAGCGGGATCACAGATACGCAGTATTTT
CASSQGSGITDTQYF
>TRBJ1-5|TRBV13|.|few
TGTGCCAGCAGCCCGAACCGAAATCAGCCCCAGCATTTT
CASSPNRNQPQHF
>TRBJ2-2|TRBV6-5|.|.
TGTGCCAGCAGTTACTCAGCGTCGGGCACCGGGGAGCTGTTTTTT
CASSYSASGTGELFF
>TRBJ2-2|TRBV11-3|.|.
TGTGCCAGCAGCCCCCACGCGGACGGATCAACCGGGGAGCTGTTTTTT
CASSPHADGSTGELFF
>TRBJ1-1|TRBV9|.|.
TGTGCCAGCAGCGTTCAGGGGAACACTGAAGCTTTCTTT
CASSVQGNTEAFF
>TRBJ2-7|TRBV7-6|TRBD1|many
TGTGCCAGCAGCTTAGTAGGGACAGGGGCTTTGTACGAGCAGTACTTC
CASSLVGTGALYEQYF
>TRBJ2-3|TRBV4-3|.|.
TGCGCCAGCAGCCCAGATTACTATCAAAGAGGGACAGATACGCAGTATTTT
CASSPDYYQRGTDTQYF
>TRBJ2-7|TRBV7-6|TRBD1|.
TGTGCCAGCAGCAAGGGGGCCGTTCCGAGCTACGAGCAGTACTTC
CASSKGAVPSYEQYF
>TRBJ1-1|TRBV9|.|few
TGTGCCAGCAGCATCGACAAGAACACTGAAGCTTTCTTT
CASSIDKNTEAFF
>TRBJ2-6|TRBV18|.|once
TGTGCCAGCTCACCACCGAGTTCCGCCTCTGGGGCCAACGTCCTGACTTTC
CASSPPSSASGANVLTF
>TRBJ2-7|TRBV7-2|.|.
TGTGCCAGCAGCCGCGTTGGCGGAAGGGACGAGCAGTACTTC
CASSRVGGRDEQYF
>TRBJ1-5|TRBV19|.|few
TGTGCCAGTAGTATCCTTTACAGGTATAGCAATCAGCCCCAGCATTTT
CASSILYRYSNQPQHF
>TRBJ2-3|TRBV6-5|.|.
TGTGCCAGCAGTTATTCAGGCACAGATACGCAGTATTTT
CASSYSGTDTQYF
>TRBJ1-1|TRBV15|.|.
TGTGCCACAGGGAATGGGCGGACGAACACTGAAGCTTTCTTT
CATGNGRTNTEAFF
>TRBJ1-2|TRBV11-3|.|.
TGTGCCAGCAGCCCATCCGGACAGCCTAACTATGGCTACACCTTC
CASSPSGQPNYGYTF
>TRBJ2-7|TRBV18|.|.
TGTGCCAGCTCACCACCGGGGGAATACGAGCAGTACTTC
CASSPPGEYEQYF
>TRBJ1-4|TRBV16|.|once
TGTGCCAGCAGCCGAACGTGGGGCGGACGGCTTAATGAAAAACTGTTTTTT
CASSRTWGGRLNEKLFF
>TRBJ1-5|TRBV28|.|.
TGTGCCAGCACCGACGCAGGAGGGGGAAGCAGGACCCAGCATTTT
CASTDAGGGSRTQHF
>TRBJ2-7|TRBV20-1|.|once
TGCAGTGCTAGAGATGACGAGCAGTACTTC
CSARDDEQYF
>TRBJ1-1|TRBV18|.|.
TGTGCCAGCTCACCACCAGGGATTGGGACTGAAGCTTTCTTT
CASSPPGIGTEAFF
>TRBJ2-5|TRBV7-2|.|.
TGTGCCAGCAGTTCTTACCAAGAGACCCAGTACTTC
CASSSYQETQYF
>TRBJ2-6|TRBV5-8|.|.
TGCGCCAGCAGCACTGGGGCCAACGTCCTGACTTTC
CASSTGANVLTF
>TRBJ2-3|TRBV5-6|.|.
TGTGCCAGCAGCTTGGGGGGGCAAGATACGCAGTATTTT
CASSLGGQDTQYF
>TRBJ2-2|TRBV9|.|.
TGTGCCAGCAGCGTAGTCCACAGTCCCCCGGGGGTCGGGGAGCTGTTTTTT
CASSVVHSPPGVGELFF
>TRBJ1-6|TRBV27|TRBD1|once
TGTGCCAGCAGTTTATCCCCGGGACAGTATAATTCACCCCTCCACTTT
CASSLSPGQYNSPLHF
>TRBJ1-1|TRBV19|.|.
TGTGCCAGTAGTAAACTCCCCCCAGGGAGAGGGAACACTGAAGCTTTCTTT
CASSKLPPGRGNTEAFF
>TRBJ1-1|TRBV7-2|.|.
TGTGCCAGCAGCGCTCTGTGGGGGCGGGACACTGAAGCTTTCTTT
CASSALWGRDTEAFF
>TRBJ1-1|TRBV7-9|.|.
TGTGCCAGCAGCTTAACCACGAACACTGAAGCTTTCTTT
CASSLTTNTEAFF
>TRBJ2-7|TRBV11-3|.|.
TGTGCCAGCAGCCTGACAGCCTACGAGCAGTACTTC
CASSLTAYEQYF
>TRBJ2-3|TRBV28|.|.
TGTGCCAGCAGTCCCGGGAGCACAGATACGCAGTATTTT
CASSPGSTDTQYF
>TRBJ2-7|TRBV11-3|.|.
TGTGCCAGCAGCTTGCGGCGGATAACCTACGAGCAGTACTTC
CASSLRRITYEQYF
>TRBJ1-4|TRBV4-2|.|.
TGTGCCAGCAGCCAAGACTCTTCAGGGGATACTAATGAAAAACTGTTTTTT
CASSQDSSGDTNEKLFF
>TRBJ1-5|TRBV15|.|.
TGTGCCACCAGCCCAGGGGCGGCTCAGCCCCAGCATTTT
CATSPGAAQPQHF
>TRBJ2-1|TRBV30|.|.
TGTGCCTGGGGTGTCGCCCACAATGAGCAGTTCTTC
CAWGVAHNEQFF
>TRBJ2-7|TRBV28|TRBD1|.
TGTGCCAGCAGCAACTCCGGGACAGGACCCTACGAGCAGTACTTC
CASSNSGTGPYEQYF
>TRBJ2-1|TRBV10-3|.|.
TGTGCCATCAGTGAGTCAAGGGGGATTCACCACAATGAGCAGTTCTTC
CAISESRGIHHNEQFF
>TRBJ1-2|TRBV2|.|few
TGTGCCAGCAGTGCGACAGTCTATGGCTACACCTTC
CASSATVYGYTF
>TRBJ1-5|TRBV9|.|few
TGTGCCAGCAGCGTAAGACATTGGAAAGAGAATCAGCCCCAGCATTTT
CASSVRHWKENQPQHF
>TRBJ1-1|TRBV7-9|.|.
TGTGCCAGCAGCTCTTACAGCCTTTGGAACACTGAAGCTTTCTTT
CASSSYSLWNTEAFF
>TRBJ2-2|TRBV5-4|TRBD1|.
TGTGCCAGCAGGCCGGGACAGGGGACCACCGGGGAGCTGTTTTTT
CASRPGQGTTGELFF
>TRBJ1-3|TRBV10-2|.|.
TGCGCCAGCAGTAGAGGACAGGGAAACACCATATATTTT
CASSRGQGNTIYF
>TRBJ2-1|TRBV20-1|.|few
TGCAGTGCTACTAATTACAATGAGCAGTTCTTC
CSATNYNEQFF
>TRBJ1-5|TRBV27|.|many
TGTGCCAGCAGTTTACAGAGCAATCAGCCCCAGCATTTT
CASSLQSNQPQHF
>TRBJ1-2|TRBV28|TRBD1|few
TGTGCCAGCAGTTTAGAGACAGGGTATAACTATGGCTACACCTTC
CASSLETGYNYGYTF
>TRBJ1-2|TRBV2|TRBD1|few
TGTGCCAGCAGTGCCGGACAGGGACATTATGGCTACACCTTC
CASSAGQGHYGYTF
>TRBJ2-1|TRBV18|TRBD1|.
TGTGCCAGCTCACCAAGGACAGGGGACAATGAGCAGTTCTTC
CASSPRTGDNEQFF
>TRBJ2-1|TRBV6-5|TRBD2|.
TGTGCCAGCGGACTAGCGGGAGTGGATGAGCAGTTCTTC
CASGLAGVDEQFF